This T cell receptor (beta chain) was observed in a study of T cell responses to AZD1222 COVID-19 vaccine. Profiling relied on immunoSEQ multiplex PCR, and the TCRdb table lists in-frame clones only, not all of them. The table records around 150,000 clones, more than 85% of them present only once. In germline, CDR1 is DFQATT, CDR2 SNEGSKA (reference sequence). There are 12 residues in the CDR3. The V end was cut by 3 bases, the J end by 7 bases, with 10 bases between. Source: peripheral blood, taken 28 days after the second AZD1222 dose. This TCR came from an adult who received the AZD1222 COVID-19 vaccine. The V gene is TRBV20-1, the J gene TRBJ2-1; D may be TRBD2 (5 bases). In DNA form, the CDR3 reads TGCAGTGCTAGTCCCCCGGGGAATGAGCAGTTCTTC. Protein product: CSASPPGNEQFF.